This T cell receptor beta chain was retrieved from a study of T cell changes during pregnancy in multiple sclerosis (dated by TCRdb to the late 2010s). Regarding the study in general: The study looked at changes in the T cell repertoire across pregnancy in women with multiple sclerosis.

The CDR1 and CDR2 encoded by the germline V gene are SGHRS and YFSETQ. Spanning cysteine to phenylalanine, the CDR3 consists of 18 amino acids. The only DNA kept is the CDR3, 54 bases in frame from the first base. V trim: 0 bases; J trim: 4 bases; unmatched bases: 15. Comments on this clone: There is no known antigen for this receptor. Per-nucleotide qualities are absent, and no much larger clonotype sits a single base away.

Libraries came from the immunoSEQ multiplex PCR assay. As stored in TCRdb, this immuneACCESS dataset retains in-frame rearrangements with V and J assigned. A fraction of the clones does not appear; measured against another copy, unresolved V genes explain less than half of the discrepancy, and the remainder lacks a known reason. This sample comprises roughly 26,000 clones, roughly 89% of them detected only once. About 15% of the sample lies in the top ten. Source: CD8+ T cells from peripheral blood mononuclear cells, taken in the second trimester of pregnancy. The sequence is built from TRBV5-1 and TRBJ1-1; 7 bases in the middle match TRBD1. The receptor comes from a female donor with multiple sclerosis, enrolled in a pregnancy study. The CDR3 region: CASSLGEGGGSGGTEAFF. The sequenced DNA is TGCGCCAGCAGCTTGGGCGAAGGGGGCGGATCGGGTGGCACTGAAGCTTTCTTT.